Sequencing of this T cell receptor (beta chain) was carried out in a study of TIL therapy for anti-PD-1-resistant metastatic lung cancer. Whole-study context: A handful of tumors were EGFR-mutant and two were ALK-rearranged.

Time point of the sample: pre-treatment sample, taken before nivolumab and TIL therapy. Sequencing used immunoSEQ v3. Only in-frame clones appear in the TCRdb table, and some are missing; sequencing was by immunoSEQ multiplex PCR. The sample includes 40,000 to 55,000 clones, approximately 79% of them seen just once. CDR1 and CDR2 from the germline V gene are WNHNN and SYGVQD (reference sequence). CDR3 length: 14 amino acids. Deletions cut 4 bases from V and 9 bases from J, with 16 bases between. The origin of this receptor is a woman aged 30-79 years with non-small cell lung cancer. The chain joins TRBV10-1 to TRBJ2-1, with a tentative D call TRBD2 (6 bases). Sequenced here: blood, sampled at baseline. The CDR3 region has the DNA TGCGCCAGCAGTGCCGGGACTCCGGCTGCTGAGCAGTTCTTC. Amino acids: CASSAGTPAAEQFF.